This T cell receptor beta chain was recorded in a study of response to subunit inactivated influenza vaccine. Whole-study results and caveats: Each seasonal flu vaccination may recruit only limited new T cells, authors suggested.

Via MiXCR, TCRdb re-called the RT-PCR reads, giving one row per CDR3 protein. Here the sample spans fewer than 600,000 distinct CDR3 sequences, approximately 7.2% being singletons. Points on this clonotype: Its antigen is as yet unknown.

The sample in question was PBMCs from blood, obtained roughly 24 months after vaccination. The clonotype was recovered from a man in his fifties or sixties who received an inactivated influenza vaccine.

The CDR3 DNA follows: TGTGCCAGCAGCTTATCCCACATCTACAGGGGCGCACGTAACTATGGCTACACCTTC. Protein: CASSLSHIYRGARNYGYTF. The chain carries TRBV11-2 and TRBJ1-2, with TRBD1 matching over 7 bases. Germline V lookup: CDR1 SGHAT, CDR2 FQNNGV. Germline trimming cut 2 bases from V and 1 base from J; bases unmatched to any gene: 16. The CDR3 extends over 19 amino acids.